This T cell receptor (beta chain) derives from a study of T cells in localized non-small cell lung cancer. Trimming stripped 5 bases from V and 0 bases from J, with 16 bases between. The CDR3 is made up of 16 amino acids. Germline V lookup: CDR1 ENHRY, CDR2 SYGVKD. Clones were sequenced by immunoSEQ multiplex PCR, and TCRdb holds only the in-frame ones, with some missing. Seen here are around 25,000 clones, 80% to 90% observed once, and the top ten hold 13% to 15%. The sequence was obtained from a female donor older than 55 with stage I lung adenocarcinoma. The sequenced sample was peripheral blood, obtained before any cancer treatment. The V and J genes are TRBV10-3 and TRBJ1-2; D is perhaps TRBD1 (6 bases). The CDR3 nucleotides read TGTGCCATCAGTACCAGACAGGCCCAGACTAACTATGGCTACACCTTC. Residues: CAISTRQAQTNYGYTF.